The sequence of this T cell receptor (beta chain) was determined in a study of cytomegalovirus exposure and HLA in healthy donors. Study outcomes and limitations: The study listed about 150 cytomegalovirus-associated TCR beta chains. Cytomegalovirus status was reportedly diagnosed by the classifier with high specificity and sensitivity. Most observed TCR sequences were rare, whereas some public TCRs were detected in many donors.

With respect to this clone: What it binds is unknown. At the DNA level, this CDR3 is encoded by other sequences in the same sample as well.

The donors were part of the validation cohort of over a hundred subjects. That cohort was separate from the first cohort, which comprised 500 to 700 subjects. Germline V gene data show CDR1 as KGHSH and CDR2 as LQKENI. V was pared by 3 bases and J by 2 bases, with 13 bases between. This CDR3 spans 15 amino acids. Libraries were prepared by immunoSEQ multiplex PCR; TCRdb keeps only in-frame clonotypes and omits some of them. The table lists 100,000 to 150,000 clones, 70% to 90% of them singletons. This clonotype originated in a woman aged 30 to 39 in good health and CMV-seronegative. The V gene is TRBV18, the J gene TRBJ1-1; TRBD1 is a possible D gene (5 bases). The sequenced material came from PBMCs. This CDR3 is CASSPDDRLNTEAFF. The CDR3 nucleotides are TGTGCCAGCTCACCCGACGACAGATTAAACACTGAAGCTTTCTTT.